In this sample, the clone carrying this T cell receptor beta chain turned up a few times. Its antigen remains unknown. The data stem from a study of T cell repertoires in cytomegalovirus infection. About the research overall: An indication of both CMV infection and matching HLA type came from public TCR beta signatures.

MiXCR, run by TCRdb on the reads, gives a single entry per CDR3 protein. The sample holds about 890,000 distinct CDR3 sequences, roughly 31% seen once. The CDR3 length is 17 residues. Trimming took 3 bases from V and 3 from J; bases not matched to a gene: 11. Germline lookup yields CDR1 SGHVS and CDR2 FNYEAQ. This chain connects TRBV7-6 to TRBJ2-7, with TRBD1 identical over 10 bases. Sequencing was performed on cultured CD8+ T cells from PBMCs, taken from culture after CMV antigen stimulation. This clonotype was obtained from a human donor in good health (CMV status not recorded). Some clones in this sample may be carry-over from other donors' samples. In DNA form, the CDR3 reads TGTGCCAGCAGCTTCCGGCCTGGGACAGGGGACAACTACGAGCAGTACTTC. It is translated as CASSFRPGTGDNYEQYF.